Below are 25 T cell receptor beta chains sequenced from a single sample in a study of blood T cell repertoires in COVID-19. Libraries were prepared by immunoSEQ multiplex PCR; TCRdb keeps only in-frame clonotypes and omits some of them. The repertoire has around 80,000 clones, about four fifths of them found once; the top ten carry 10% to 15%. Material: peripheral blood. The receptors were sampled from an older man with acute or convalescent COVID-19.

V and J are TRBV9 and TRBJ2-5, with a weak D call TRBD2 (6 bases). The CDR3 has 14 residues. The germline CDR1 and CDR2 sequences are SGDLS and YYNGEE. Deletions cut 0 bases from V and 1 base from J, with 7 bases between. Here the CDR3 DNA reads TGTGCCAGCAGCGTAGGGGGGGTCCAAGAGACCCAGTACTTC. This gives the protein CASSVGGVQETQYF.

V is TRBV20-1 and J is TRBJ1-1, with unresolved D. This CDR3 contains 11 residues. CDR1 is DFQATT, CDR2 SNEGSKA, per germline (reference sequence). The germline V and J ends were trimmed by 6 bases and 9 bases, with 14 bases remaining between them. The CDR3 DNA reads as TGCAGTGCCCCAGGCGGGGAGCAAGCTTTCTTT. Its protein is CSAPGGEQAFF.

V and J are TRBV5-1 and TRBJ2-3; 12 bases are a match to TRBD2. V lost 2 bases, J lost 5 bases, and 6 bases stayed unmatched. Germline CDR1 is SGHRS and CDR2 is YFSETQ. The CDR3 is 16 residues long. In nucleotides, the CDR3 is TGCGCCAGCAGCTTCCTAGCGGGGGGGCTTGGAGATACGCAGTATTTT. This encodes CASSFLAGGLGDTQYF.

The chain joins TRBV2 to TRBJ2-7, with D perhaps matching TRBD2 (6 bases). The CDR3 has 15 amino acids. CDR1 is SNHLY and CDR2 is FYNNEI in the germline V gene. The ends were cut back, 1 base at V and 4 bases at J, with 14 bases in the middle. The CDR3 loop is CASSEGVTAGYEQYF. The DNA of the CDR3 is TGTGCCAGCAGTGAAGGGGTCACGGCGGGGTACGAGCAGTACTTC.

CDR3 loop: CASRRQSGELFF. CDR3 sequence (DNA): TGTGCCAGCAGGAGACAATCCGGGGAGCTGTTTTTT. The chain joins TRBV2 to TRBJ2-2, with D hard to call. Germline values: CDR1 SNHLY, CDR2 FYNNEI. The CDR3 has 12 amino acids. V was shortened by 6 bases and J by 6 bases, with 8 bases between the two germline ends. The whole variable domain, remainder taken from reference TRBV2 and TRBJ2-2, is EPEVTQTPSHQVTQMGQEVILRCVPISNHLYFYWYRQILGQKVEFLVSFYNNEISEKSEIFDDQFSVERPDGSNFTLKIRSTKLEDSAMYFCASRRQSGELFFGEGSRLTVL.

The rearrangement links TRBV10-1 to TRBJ2-7; 7 bases fit TRBD1. Germline CDR1 reads WNHNN; CDR2 reads SYGVQD (reference sequence). The CDR3 is made up of 17 amino acids. Losses at the gene ends were 0 bases for V and 2 bases for J; bases not matched to a gene: 10. The CDR3 DNA reads TGCGCCAGCAGTGAGTCGGCCGGGACAGCCGACACCTACGAGCAGTACTTC. This gives the protein CASSESAGTADTYEQYF.

This clone was counted a single time. The rearrangement uses TRBV6-5 and TRBJ2-5; unclear D gene. V was shortened by 5 bases and J by 1 base, with 5 bases between the two germline ends. The V gene's germline CDR1 is MNHEY and CDR2 SVGAGI. This CDR3 region has 12 residues. The chain's CDR3 is CASSPSQETQYF. CDR3 nucleotides: TGTGCCAGCAGTCCCAGCCAAGAGACCCAGTACTTC.

V gene TRBV7-2 combines with J gene TRBJ2-7, with 15 bases that match TRBD2. This CDR3 has 14 residues. The ends lost 5 bases at V and 6 bases at J; junction bases unmatched: 2. CDR1 and CDR2 from the germline V gene are SGHTA and FQGNSA. CDR3 protein: CASSAGLAGGEQYF. The DNA for the CDR3 is TGTGCCAGCAGCGCGGGACTAGCGGGGGGCGAGCAGTACTTC.

This clone was detected once. The V gene is TRBV19, the J gene TRBJ2-6, with a possible D match to TRBD1 (6 bases). This CDR3 contains 14 residues. V lost 11 bases to trimming and J lost 4 bases, with 15 bases between them. Germline assignment: CDR1 LNHDA and CDR2 SQIVND (reference sequence). The CDR3 DNA reads as TGTGCCTCAGTGAGGGGGTACGGGGCCAACGTCCTGACTTTC. Its translation is CASVRGYGANVLTF.

The CDR3 DNA reads as TGTGCCAGCAGCAGGGGTCAGGGCCAGCCCCAGCATTTT. The encoded protein is CASSRGQGQPQHF. The chain recombines TRBV11-2 with TRBJ1-5, with D possibly TRBD1 on 5 matching bases. This CDR3 is built from 13 residues. Germline V lookup: CDR1 SGHAT, CDR2 FQNNGV. V shed 5 bases and J shed 7 bases, with 12 bases lying between them.

The chain has TRBV14 and TRBJ2-3, with D perhaps TRBD1 (5 bases). Trimming took off 1 base at V and 0 bases at J, with 11 bases between the two ends. Per germline, CDR1 SGHDN and CDR2 FVKESK. The CDR3 is 16 amino acids. This CDR3 is CASSQGYRRSTDTQYF. The DNA of the CDR3 is TGTGCCAGCAGCCAAGGGTACAGGAGAAGCACAGATACGCAGTATTTT.

V usage is TRBV6-5 and J usage is TRBJ2-7; TRBD2 matches 13 bases. Germline V gene data show CDR1 as MNHEY and CDR2 as SVGAGI. The junction had 2 bases not matched to a gene; V was cut back by 8 bases and J by 10 bases. This CDR3 region has 11 residues. CDR3 residues: CASGLAGDQYF. CDR3 nucleotides: TGTGCCAGCGGACTAGCGGGGGACCAGTACTTC.

The genes are TRBV10-3 and TRBJ2-3; possible D gene TRBD1, 6 bases. V dropped 0 bases and J dropped 0 bases, with 13 bases sitting between them. Germline CDR1 ENHRY, CDR2 SYGVKD. CDR3 length equals 17 residues. The CDR3 is CAISESGASTSTDTQYF. The CDR3 nucleotides read TGTGCCATCAGTGAGTCGGGGGCTAGTACTAGCACAGATACGCAGTATTTT.

The chain joins TRBV6-5 to TRBJ1-1; the D is unclear. CDR1 is MNHEY, CDR2 SVGAGI, per germline. Trimming left V 2 bases short and J 0 bases short, with 10 bases between. CDR3 length: 15 amino acids. The CDR3 spells CASSYAPLLNTEAFF. The CDR3 DNA follows: TGTGCCAGCAGTTACGCCCCACTTTTGAACACTGAAGCTTTCTTT.

The sample holds one count of this clone. The chain combines TRBV10-3 with TRBJ1-2; 8 positions match TRBD1. Germline loops: CDR1 ENHRY, CDR2 SYGVKD. The trim removed 2 bases at V and 8 bases at J, leaving 7 bases unmatched. CDR3 length: 14 amino acids. CDR3 nucleotide sequence: TGTGCCATCAGTGAGGCCGGACAGGGACAAGGCTACACCTTC. As protein: CAISEAGQGQGYTF.

V and J are TRBV5-1 and TRBJ2-2, with TRBD2 matching 7 bases. CDR1 is SGHRS and CDR2 is YFSETQ in the germline V gene. The CDR3 runs 16 residues. J was trimmed by 3 bases and V by 1 base; bases with no gene match: 6. The CDR3, as DNA: TGCGCCAGCAGCTTGTGGGGCGGGGGATACACCGGGGAGCTGTTTTTT. Its translation is CASSLWGGGYTGELFF. The full variable domain, rest sourced from reference TRBV5-1 and TRBJ2-2, is KAGVTQTPRYLIKTRGQQVTLSCSPISGHRSVSWYQQTPGQGLQFLFEYFSETQRNKGNFPGRFSGRQFSNSRSEMNVSTLELGDSALYLCASSLWGGGYTGELFFGEGSRLTVL.

This clone was counted between two and nine times. The chain uses TRBV2 and TRBJ2-5; TRBD2 matches at 12 bases. V dropped 5 bases and J dropped 5; count of bases not matched to a gene: 9. The CDR3 is 16 residues long. CDR1 is SNHLY and CDR2 is FYNNEI in the germline V gene. This chain's CDR3 is CASSKASGGALETQYF. The CDR3 DNA reads TGTGCCAGCAGTAAGGCTAGCGGGGGGGCCCTCGAGACCCAGTACTTC.

The genes are TRBV25-1 and TRBJ1-2; maybe TRBD1 (5 bases). Germline V lookup: CDR1 MGHDK, CDR2 SYGVNS. CDR3 length: 13 amino acids. The V gene lost 3 bases and the J gene lost 8 bases, with 13 bases spanning the gap. The CDR3 loop is CASSDWGRTGYTF. The CDR3 nucleotides are TGTGCCAGCAGTGATTGGGGCAGGACGGGCTACACCTTC.

A few counts support this clone. V and J are TRBV3-1 (or the pseudogene TRBV3-2) and TRBJ1-3; possible D gene TRBD1, 5 bases. Germline CDR1 LGHDT, CDR2 YNNKEL (reference sequence). The CDR3 has 16 amino acids. Between the trimmed V and J ends, which lost 2 bases and 0 bases, there was a span of 11 bases. The CDR3 region is CASSQRGRASGNTIYF. The CDR3 region has the DNA TGTGCCAGCAGCCAACGCGGCAGGGCCTCTGGAAACACCATATATTTT.

V and J are TRBV5-4 and TRBJ2-2, with 11 bases lining up with TRBD2. V shed 0 bases and J 0 bases; nucleotides not matched to a gene: 1. CDR1 and CDR2 from the germline V gene are SGHNT and YYREEE (reference sequence). CDR3 length: 17 residues. CDR3 sequence: CASSLGLAGSNTGELFF. The CDR3 DNA follows: TGTGCCAGCAGCTTGGGACTAGCGGGGTCGAACACCGGGGAGCTGTTTTTT.

The chain carries TRBV29-1 and TRBJ2-3; 10 nucleotides agree with TRBD1. The V gene's germline CDR1 is SQVTM and CDR2 ANQGSEA. The CDR3 runs to 16 residues. The ends lost 3 bases at V and 1 base at J; junction bases unmatched: 7. CDR3 protein: CSVDRGGQGRTDTQYF. The DNA of the CDR3 is TGCAGCGTTGACCGGGGGGGACAGGGGCGCACAGATACGCAGTATTTT.

V gene TRBV7-6 combines with J gene TRBJ2-2, with 7 bases fitting TRBD1. Germline CDR1 and CDR2: SGHVS and FNYEAQ. Trimming took 3 bases from V and 5 from J; bases not matched to a gene: 6. The CDR3 loop spans 15 amino acids. The CDR3 reads CASSLGTEKTGELFF. CDR3 nucleotide sequence: TGTGCCAGCAGCTTGGGGACAGAAAAGACCGGGGAGCTGTTTTTT. Together with reference TRBV7-6 and TRBJ2-2, the CDR3 gives the full variable domain: GAGVSQSPRYKVTKRGQDVALRCDPISGHVSLYWYRQALGQGPEFLTYFNYEAQQDKSGLPNDRFSAERPEGSISTLTIQRTEQRDSAMYRCASSLGTEKTGELFFGEGSRLTVL.

The rearrangement links TRBV4-1 to TRBJ2-2, with 8 bases fitting TRBD2. This CDR3 is 15 amino acids long. Germline V CDR1 and CDR2: MGHRA, YSYEKL. V shed 4 bases, J shed 7 bases, and the junction held 8 bases outside the gene matches. CDR3 amino acids: CASSLPGGAVGELFF. The CDR3 region has the DNA TGCGCCAGCAGCCTCCCCGGGGGGGCTGTCGGGGAGCTGTTTTTT.

The V call is TRBV30, the J call TRBJ1-5; D remains ambiguous. The germline V gene has CDR1 GTSNPN and CDR2 SVGIG (reference sequence). V lost 1 base, J lost 4 bases, and 8 bases lay in between. This CDR3 is built from 13 residues. The CDR3 reads CAWSERRNQPQHF. The DNA for the CDR3 is TGTGCCTGGAGTGAAAGGAGAAATCAGCCCCAGCATTTT.

This chain connects TRBV12-3 or TRBV12-4 to TRBJ2-7; unclear D gene. The CDR3 extends over 12 amino acids. The V end was cut by 4 bases, the J end by 6 bases, with 10 bases between. Here the CDR3 reads CASSYSAVEQYF. DNA of the CDR3: TGTGCCAGCAGTTACTCGGCGGTCGAGCAGTACTTC.